The T cell receptor beta chain under discussion was sequenced for a study of cytotoxic CD8 clonotypes in ibrutinib-treated CLL. In the study overall: The subjects consisted of roughly 12 relapsed/refractory and approximately 15 treatment-naive individuals, with some 17 IGHV unmutated.

Regarding the study as a whole: Clonality at baseline surpassed age-matched healthy donors and tracked circulating CD8+ T-cell counts. Before falling back toward baseline at progression, clonality had risen at the time of ibrutinib response.

Worth noting for this clone: Its specificity is unknown.

The CDR3 runs 18 residues. Germline loops: CDR1 SGDLS, CDR2 YYNGEE. Trimming cost V 3 bases and J 2 bases, with 22 bases left between them. Only in-frame clones appear in the TCRdb table, and some are missing; sequencing was by immunoSEQ multiplex PCR. The table shows 150,000 or so clones, with more than 75% occurring only once. The starting material was PBMCs, obtained after 24 months of ibrutinib treatment. The TCR sequence derives from a human donor with chronic lymphocytic leukemia. This chain connects TRBV9 to TRBJ2-3, with TRBD2 as a possible D gene (6 bases). Here the CDR3 reads CASSGRQGVGRNTDTQYF. For the CDR3, the DNA is TGTGCCAGCAGCGGGCGGCAGGGAGTAGGGAGGAACACAGATACGCAGTATTTT.